Presented here are 30 T cell receptor beta chains from one specimen sequenced in a study of blood T cell repertoires in COVID-19. Measured with immunoSEQ multiplex PCR; TCRdb has only the in-frame clones, and not every one. The sample includes about 130,000 clones, roughly four fifths seen only once; the top ten take more than 15%. Source material: PBMCs or T cells enriched from blood (not recorded which). All receptors derive from a man aged 25-40 years who had recovered from COVID-19.

This chain joins TRBV5-4 and TRBJ1-2; 8 bases fit TRBD1. Trimming removed 4 bases from V and 8 bases from J; junction bases left unmatched: 16. In germline, CDR1 is SGHNT, CDR2 YYREEE (reference sequence). The CDR3 contains 16 residues. CDR3 region: CASSTARDRGVGGYTF. The CDR3 coding sequence is TGTGCCAGCAGCACAGCGCGTGACAGGGGTGTGGGAGGCTACACCTTC.

The V gene is TRBV4-1, the J gene TRBJ1-4; 7 nucleotides agree with TRBD1. In germline, CDR1 is MGHRA, CDR2 YSYEKL. This CDR3 has 19 residues. With V trimmed by 6 bases and J by 4 bases, 20 bases remained unmatched. CDR3 in DNA: TGCGCCAGCAGTCCCAGGGGGACAGCCGTTTTTAAGGGTAATGAAAAACTGTTTTTT. Amino acids: CASSPRGTAVFKGNEKLFF.

V gene TRBV2 combines with J gene TRBJ2-1, with TRBD2 as a possible D gene (5 bases). CDR1 and CDR2 (germline): SNHLY, FYNNEI. CDR3 length: 14 amino acids. Trimming removed 5 bases from V and 10 bases from J, with 18 bases in between. CDR3 coding DNA: TGTGCCAGCAGTAACCCACTAATGACTAAAGAGCAGTTCTTC. Its protein is CASSNPLMTKEQFF.

The chain joins TRBV18 to TRBJ1-1, with D tentatively TRBD1 (5 bases). V shed 6 bases and J shed 5 bases, with 16 bases lying between them. Per the germline V gene, CDR1 is KGHSH and CDR2 is LQKENI. The CDR3 runs to 14 residues. In nucleotides, the CDR3 is TGTGCCAGCTCCCCCGCGGGGGGGGAAACTGAAGCTTTCTTT. It specifies CASSPAGGETEAFF.

In its sample, this clone is medium-sized. The rearrangement joins TRBV6-1 to TRBJ1-5, with 8 bases aligning to TRBD1. V was pared by 2 bases and J by 9 bases, with 6 bases of the junction left unmatched. Germline values: CDR1 MNHNS, CDR2 SASEGT. This CDR3 contains 14 residues. Here the CDR3 reads CASSEQGAPGPQHF. As DNA, the CDR3 is TGTGCCAGCAGTGAACAGGGGGCCCCGGGGCCCCAGCATTTT.

The chain links TRBV21-1 to TRBJ2-7; the DNA was not used to check the table's D call, TRBD2. TRBV21-1 is given as a pseudogene. The CDR3 consists of 15 residues. The CDR3: CASSKVPSGTYEQYF. The DNA for the CDR3 is TGTGCCAGCAGCAAAGTGCCTAGCGGAACCTACGAGCAGTACTTC.

This chain links TRBV2 with TRBJ2-4; the D gene is possibly TRBD1 (6 bases). Per germline, CDR1 SNHLY and CDR2 FYNNEI. This CDR3 comprises 15 residues. Trimming removed 5 bases at V and 0 bases at J, with 11 bases between. The CDR3 is CASSQGHIAKNIQYF. CDR3 in DNA: TGTGCCAGCAGTCAGGGGCACATAGCCAAAAACATTCAGTACTTC.

The rearrangement joins TRBV9 to TRBJ2-2; D is uncertain. Trimming cost V 3 bases and J 0 bases, with 6 bases left between them. CDR3 length: 14 amino acids. The V gene's germline CDR1 is SGDLS and CDR2 YYNGEE. CDR3 nucleotide sequence: TGTGCCAGCAGCGCCTACTCGAACACCGGGGAGCTGTTTTTT. Its translation is CASSAYSNTGELFF. Variable domain in full (rest from reference TRBV9 and TRBJ2-2): DSGVTQTPKHLITATGQRVTLRCSPRSGDLSVYWYQQSLDQGLQFLIQYYNGEERAKGNILERFSAQQFPDLHSELNLSSLELGDSALYFCASSAYSNTGELFFGEGSRLTVL.

The gene calls are TRBV9 and TRBJ2-2; no reliable D call. Germline values: CDR1 SGDLS, CDR2 YYNGEE. The CDR3 covers 16 residues. Trimming cost V 3 bases and J 0 bases, with 12 bases left between them. The CDR3 nucleotides read TGTGCCAGCAGCGCCGGGTACTCTCCGAACACCGGGGAGCTGTTTTTT. This gives the protein CASSAGYSPNTGELFF.

CDR3 residues: CASSSSAGDYNEQFF. The CDR3 nucleotides are TGTGCCAGCAGCTCTAGCGCCGGGGACTACAATGAGCAGTTCTTC. The chain uses TRBV7-2 and TRBJ2-1; the D gene is possibly TRBD2 (6 bases). Germline-derived CDR1 and CDR2 are SGHTA and FQGNSA. Trimming took off 4 bases at V and 3 bases at J, with 13 bases between the two ends. The CDR3 consists of 15 residues.

This clone was counted only a few times. V gene TRBV7-9 combines with J gene TRBJ2-1; D gene ambiguous. Trimming took off 5 bases at V and 5 bases at J, with 10 bases between the two ends. CDR1 and CDR2 from the germline V gene are SEHNR and FQNEAQ (reference sequence). This CDR3 has 13 amino acids. The CDR3 DNA reads TGTGCCAGCAGCCCAGACAAGGACAATGAGCAGTTCTTC. Translated: CASSPDKDNEQFF.

The CDR3: CASKQGFGDTEAFF. The CDR3, as DNA: TGTGCCAGCAAGCAGGGTTTTGGGGACACTGAAGCTTTCTTT. The genes are TRBV6-4 and TRBJ1-1; D is possibly TRBD1 (5 bases). The CDR3 covers 14 residues. V was clipped by 7 bases and J by 3 bases, with 15 bases between them. Germline V gene lookup returns CDR1 MRHNA and CDR2 SNTAGT.

The chain recombines TRBV27 with TRBJ1-5; 8 positions agree with TRBD1. The CDR3 totals 15 residues. Germline V lookup: CDR1 MNHEY, CDR2 SMNVEV (reference sequence). Germline trimming cut 4 bases from V and 3 bases from J; bases unmatched to any gene: 5. CDR3 DNA: TGTGCCAGCAGTTCAAGGGACAGGAACAATCAGCCCCAGCATTTT. This sequence encodes CASSSRDRNNQPQHF.

The rearrangement joins TRBV5-6 to TRBJ2-1, with D possibly being TRBD1 (5 bases). The CDR3 spans 16 residues. CDR1 and CDR2 (germline): SGHDT, YYEEEE. The V end lost 5 bases, the J end lost 4 bases, and 19 bases lay between the germline ends. The CDR3 DNA is TGTGCCAGCAGTCCCCAAGGGGCCACGTGGTACAATGAGCAGTTCTTC. Protein sequence: CASSPQGATWYNEQFF.

The chain links TRBV4-1 to TRBJ1-2, with D tentatively TRBD1 (5 bases). Germline-derived CDR1 and CDR2 are MGHRA and YSYEKL. CDR3 length equals 14 residues. V was cut by 2 bases and J by 7 bases, with 14 bases left in between. This CDR3 is CASSQLRGGFGYTF. The DNA for the CDR3 is TGCGCCAGCAGCCAACTCCGGGGGGGTTTTGGCTACACCTTC.

The V gene is TRBV25-1, the J gene TRBJ2-7; 9 bases line up with TRBD2. CDR3 length: 16 residues. With 1 base clipped from V and 5 bases from J, the junction kept 9 bases outside the gene matches. Per germline, CDR1 MGHDK and CDR2 SYGVNS. In DNA form, the CDR3 reads TGTGCCAGCAGTGAATTCGGCGGGGGGGGCAAGGACGAGCAGTACTTC. Protein sequence: CASSEFGGGGKDEQYF.

The chain uses TRBV11-3 and TRBJ1-1; D gene ambiguous. CDR1 is SGHNT, CDR2 YENEEA, per germline. V was cut by 1 base and J by 7 bases, with 7 bases left in between. This CDR3 has 12 amino acids. The chain's CDR3 is CASSLGTSEAFF. The DNA of the CDR3 is TGTGCCAGCAGCTTAGGAACGAGTGAAGCTTTCTTT.

The rearrangement links TRBV5-4 to TRBJ1-2; 9 bases agree with TRBD1. J gave up 6 bases and V 3 bases, and 6 bases lay outside the gene matches. The CDR3 spans 14 residues. Germline V gene data show CDR1 as SGHNT and CDR2 as YYREEE (reference sequence). Written as DNA, the CDR3 is TGTGCCAGCAGCTCCCAGACAGGGGGTGATGGCTACACCTTC. Translating gives CASSSQTGGDGYTF.

This clone was detected once. CDR3 sequence: CASSQSPAGGNEQFF. In DNA form, the CDR3 reads TGCGCCAGCAGTCAATCGCCAGCCGGGGGTAATGAGCAGTTCTTC. The gene calls are TRBV23-1 and TRBJ2-1, with D maybe TRBD2 (6 bases). TRBV23-1 belongs to the ORF category, with a function that is uncertain. Between the trimmed V and J ends, which lost 0 bases and 7 bases, there was a span of 13 bases. This CDR3 is 15 amino acids long.

In this sample, this clone turned up a few times. The rearrangement links TRBV2 to TRBJ1-6; maybe TRBD1 (5 bases). CDR3 length: 14 amino acids. The germline CDR1 and CDR2 sequences are SNHLY and FYNNEI. Trimming cost V 0 bases and J 10 bases, with 10 bases left between them. The CDR3 spells CASSEARVGSPLHF. DNA of the CDR3: TGTGCCAGCAGTGAAGCCAGGGTCGGATCACCCCTCCACTTT.

This sequence joins TRBV19 and TRBJ1-4; 7 positions match TRBD1. The CDR3 runs to 14 residues. Germline V lookup: CDR1 LNHDA, CDR2 SQIVND (reference sequence). Trimming removed 3 bases from V and 8 bases from J; junction bases left unmatched: 6. The CDR3: CASSITQGREKLFF. The CDR3 region has the DNA TGTGCCAGTAGTATTACACAGGGGCGCGAAAAACTGTTTTTT.

This chain joins TRBV7-2 and TRBJ2-3, with D possibly being TRBD2 (5 bases). CDR3 length: 13 amino acids. Germline V CDR1 and CDR2: SGHTA, FQGNSA. Trimming removed 7 bases at V and 3 bases at J, with 11 bases between. CDR3 amino acids: CASKNLATDTQYF. The CDR3 DNA is TGTGCCAGCAAGAACCTAGCTACAGATACGCAGTATTTT.

The V call is TRBV2, the J call TRBJ2-5; TRBD2 aligns across 9 bases. The CDR3 has 13 residues. The germline V gene encodes CDR1 SNHLY and CDR2 FYNNEI. The junction had 3 bases not matched to a gene; V was cut back by 8 bases and J by 2 bases. The CDR3 protein is CASQSGGQETQYF. The DNA of the CDR3 is TGTGCCAGCCAGAGCGGGGGGCAAGAGACCCAGTACTTC.

This clone was observed a few times. The V gene is TRBV7-2, the J gene TRBJ2-7; TRBD2 is a possible D gene (5 bases). Trimming stripped 5 bases from V and 0 bases from J, with 20 bases between. The V gene's germline CDR1 is SGHTA and CDR2 FQGNSA. This CDR3 has 17 residues. In DNA, the CDR3 is TGTGCCAGCAGCGACTACGGTGGGCAGCGATCCTCCTACGAGCAGTACTTC. Protein sequence: CASSDYGGQRSSYEQYF. The variable domain in full, completed from reference TRBV7-2 and TRBJ2-7, reads GAGVSQSPSNKVTEKGKDVELRCDPISGHTALYWYRQSLGQGLEFLIYFQGNSAPDKSGLPSDRFSAERTGGSVSTLTIQRTQQEDSAVYLCASSDYGGQRSSYEQYFGPGTRLTVT.

The chain joins TRBV27 to TRBJ2-1; 14 bases are a match to TRBD2. Germline V gene lookup returns CDR1 MNHEY and CDR2 SMNVEV (reference sequence). This CDR3 has 16 amino acids. V was clipped by 7 bases and J by 9 bases; unmatched bases: 11. The CDR3 bases are TGTGCCAGCACCCCGGGGACTAGCGGGAGTTTTAGTGAGCAGTTCTTC. Its translation is CASTPGTSGSFSEQFF.

This sequence joins TRBV4-1 and TRBJ1-6; D gene unclear. This CDR3 is built from 17 residues. In germline, CDR1 is MGHRA, CDR2 YSYEKL. With 0 bases removed from V and 3 bases from J, the gap between germline ends came to 12 bases. CDR3 DNA: TGCGCCAGCAGCCAAGATCAGGCAAATTTCTATAATTCACCCCTCCACTTT. It is translated as CASSQDQANFYNSPLHF.

This sequence joins TRBV4-2 and TRBJ2-5; TRBD1 aligns across 7 bases. The CDR3 spans 17 residues. Trimming removed 1 base from V and 1 base from J; junction bases left unmatched: 9. In germline, CDR1 is LGHNA, CDR2 YNFKEQ. The CDR3 protein is CASSQGGDSGGQETQYF. CDR3 DNA: TGTGCCAGCAGCCAAGGAGGCGATTCAGGGGGCCAAGAGACCCAGTACTTC.

This chain joins TRBV4-1 and TRBJ1-5; the D gene is possibly TRBD1 (6 bases). The CDR3 loop spans 15 amino acids. Trimming took 4 bases from V and 6 from J, leaving 16 bases between them. The germline CDR1 and CDR2 sequences are MGHRA and YSYEKL. The CDR3 sequence is CASSPIGRGAQPQHF. CDR3 nucleotide sequence: TGCGCCAGCAGCCCCATTGGGCGGGGGGCTCAGCCCCAGCATTTT.

The J gene is TRBJ2-1, the V gene TRBV18, with TRBD2 matching over 7 bases. The CDR3 runs to 18 residues. Germline V gene lookup returns CDR1 KGHSH and CDR2 LQKENI. The V and J ends lost 0 bases and 2 bases, in that order; junction bases with no gene match: 10. The CDR3 sequence is CASSPPSFASGPYNEQFF. For the CDR3, the DNA is TGTGCCAGCTCACCACCGTCTTTTGCTAGCGGACCCTACAATGAGCAGTTCTTC.

V usage is TRBV20-1 and J usage is TRBJ1-2; no clear D. V lost 3 bases and J 5 bases, leaving 7 bases between the germline ends. From germline, CDR1 is DFQATT and CDR2 SNEGSKA (reference sequence). The CDR3 extends over 11 amino acids. CDR3 sequence (DNA): TGCAGTGCTAGGCACAGTTATGGCTACACCTTC. Protein: CSARHSYGYTF.